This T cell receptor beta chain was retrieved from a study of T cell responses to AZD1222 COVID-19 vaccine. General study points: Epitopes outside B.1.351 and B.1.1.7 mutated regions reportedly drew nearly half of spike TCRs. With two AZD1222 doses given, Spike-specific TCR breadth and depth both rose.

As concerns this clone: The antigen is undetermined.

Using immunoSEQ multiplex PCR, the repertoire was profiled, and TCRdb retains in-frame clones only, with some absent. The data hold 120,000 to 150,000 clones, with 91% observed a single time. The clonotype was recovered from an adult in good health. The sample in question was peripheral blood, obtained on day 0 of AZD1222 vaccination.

CDR3 in amino acids: CASSGGGSNQPQHF. The CDR3 coding sequence is TGTGCCAGTAGTGGGGGCGGAAGCAATCAGCCCCAGCATTTT. The V and J genes are TRBV19 and TRBJ1-5, with a tentative D call TRBD1 (6 bases). Germline CDR1 LNHDA, CDR2 SQIVND (reference sequence). This CDR3 region has 14 residues. Between the trimmed V and J ends, which lost 5 bases and 1 base, there was a span of 9 bases.